This T cell receptor beta chain derives from a study of radiotherapy plus CTLA-4 blockade in lung cancer. Across the whole study: With 31% of patients having disease control, objective responses were seen in less than 20%.

The germline V gene has CDR1 MNHEY and CDR2 SMNVEV (reference sequence). The CDR3 is made up of 15 amino acids. V was cut by 7 bases and J by 4 bases, with 16 bases left in between. The method was immunoSEQ multiplex PCR; TCRdb's version includes in-frame clones alone and lacks a portion of them. Of tens of thousands of clones in the sample, around nine tenths are singletons; the top ten hold almost 8%. The rearrangement joins TRBV27 to TRBJ2-2, with D possibly being TRBD1 (6 bases). The receptor was isolated from a human donor with non-small cell lung cancer whose response to radiotherapy plus ipilimumab could not be evaluated. The specimen was peripheral blood, collected from a patient treated with radiotherapy plus ipilimumab. CDR3 nucleotide sequence: TGTGCCAGCACCCGGTGGCAGGGGAGCACCGGGGAGCTGTTTTTT. Protein sequence: CASTRWQGSTGELFF.